The source of this TCR beta chain is a study of T cell responses to AZD1222 COVID-19 vaccine. Overall study findings and caveats: Most donors were white British and more were female, and clonal diversity was possibly underestimated.

V dropped 0 bases and J dropped 9 bases, with 12 bases sitting between them. Looked up from germline, CDR1 is GTSNPN and CDR2 is SVGIG (reference sequence). The CDR3 contains 13 residues. In the case of this clone: Its antigen is currently unknown.

The table came from immunoSEQ multiplex PCR; TCRdb's copy has only in-frame clones and leaves some out. The sample has 90,000 to 100,000 clones; 88% are singletons. Here the sequenced sample was peripheral blood, taken 28 days after the second AZD1222 dose. This clonotype originated in an adult who received the AZD1222 COVID-19 vaccine. This chain joins TRBV30 and TRBJ2-1; D is ambiguous. The CDR3 nucleotides are TGTGCCTGGAGTGTTAACTTAGGTGTTGAGCAGTTCTTC. Residues: CAWSVNLGVEQFF. Variable domain in full (rest from reference TRBV30 and TRBJ2-1): SQTIHQWPATLVQPVGSPLSLECTVEGTSNPNLYWYRQAAGRGLQLLFYSVGIGQISSEVPQNLSASRPQDRQFILSSKKLLLSDSGFYLCAWSVNLGVEQFFGPGTRLTVL.